This TCR beta chain was captured in a study of T cell responses to AZD1222 COVID-19 vaccine. Data came from immunoSEQ multiplex PCR; TCRdb stores just in-frame clones and leaves some out. The table lists around 150,000 clones, 85% to 95% of them singletons. The J segment lost 5 bases and the V segment lost 4 bases, leaving 7 bases of the junction unmatched. This CDR3 comprises 16 residues. CDR1 and CDR2 (germline): SGHRS, YFSETQ. General observations from the study: Nearly half of spike-specific TCRs reportedly go after variant regions that carry no mutations. Rises in breadth and depth of Spike-specific TCRs came after two AZD1222 doses. The sample set comprised mostly white British donors with more females, and clonal diversity was possibly underestimated. Spike as a whole was targeted by vaccine-associated CD4 TCRs, dominant at 160-218 and 743-854.

Only a few counts were recorded for this clone. Its antigen is undetermined. The sample here was peripheral blood, taken 28 days after the second AZD1222 dose. The TCR comes from an adult who received the AZD1222 COVID-19 vaccine. V and J are TRBV5-1 and TRBJ2-3, with 13 bases identical to TRBD2. This chain's CDR3 is CASSVGLAGAGDTQYF. The CDR3 bases are TGCGCCAGCAGCGTTGGACTAGCGGGAGCCGGAGATACGCAGTATTTT.